The 7 T cell receptor beta chains presented below share a single source sample, sequenced in a study of early stage breast cancer tumors. The table came from immunoSEQ multiplex PCR; TCRdb's copy has only in-frame clones and leaves some out. The data contain 25,000 to 35,000 clones, about 80% of them singletons. Specimen: blood. The receptors originated from a person aged 55 to 70 with breast cancer.

The chain has TRBV7-2 and TRBJ2-7; 11 bases are a match to TRBD1. CDR1 and CDR2 from the germline V gene are SGHTA and FQGNSA. V was pared by 2 bases and J by 0 bases, with 3 bases of the junction left unmatched. CDR3 length equals 16 residues. Here the CDR3 DNA reads TGTGCCAGCAGCTTAATCGGGACAGGGGGCTCCTACGAGCAGTACTTC. As protein: CASSLIGTGGSYEQYF.

The J gene is TRBJ1-1, the V gene TRBV19; possible D gene TRBD1, 5 bases. Germline CDR1 reads LNHDA; CDR2 reads SQIVND (reference sequence). This CDR3 is built from 12 residues. Trimming pared 3 bases from V and 3 bases from J, leaving 5 bases between. CDR3 region: CASSMGHTEAFF. The CDR3 region has the DNA TGTGCCAGTAGTATGGGGCACACTGAAGCTTTCTTT. Drawing the rest from reference TRBV19 and TRBJ1-1, the complete variable domain is DGGITQSPKYLFRKEGQNVTLSCEQNLNHDAMYWYRQDPGQGLRLIYYSQIVNDFQKGDIAEGYSVSREKKESFPLTVTSAQKNPTAFYLCASSMGHTEAFFGQGTRLTVV.

This rearrangement joins TRBV7-2 to TRBJ2-1; 10 nucleotides line up with TRBD2. This CDR3 region has 16 residues. V gave up 4 bases and J gave up 6 bases; unmatched junction bases: 9. CDR1 is SGHTA and CDR2 is FQGNSA in the germline V gene. CDR3 sequence (DNA): TGTGCCAGCAGCTCTACTCTAGCGGGAGACCGCAATGAGCAGTTCTTC. Translated: CASSSTLAGDRNEQFF.

The chain employs TRBV4-3 and TRBJ1-2, with unresolved D. Germline V gives CDR1 LGHNA, CDR2 YSLEER. Deletions cut 1 base from V and 8 bases from J, with 14 bases between. This CDR3 has 14 residues. The CDR3 region is CASSQGSILGGYTF. The CDR3 bases are TGCGCCAGCAGCCAAGGGTCGATCCTTGGCGGCTACACCTTC.

J is TRBJ2-7 and V is TRBV7-8, with D unclear. This CDR3 region has 13 residues. V lost 1 base and J lost 3, with 7 bases in between. CDR1 SGHVS and CDR2 FQNEAQ come from the germline V gene. The CDR3 here is CASSLGQFYEQYF. The DNA for the CDR3 is TGTGCCAGCAGCTTAGGCCAGTTCTACGAGCAGTACTTC.

The rearrangement links TRBV6-6 to TRBJ1-1; 11 bases match TRBD1. Germline assignment: CDR1 MNHNY and CDR2 SVGAGI (reference sequence). The CDR3 sequence is 16 residues long. The V and J ends lost 5 bases and 2 bases, in that order; junction bases with no gene match: 7. The CDR3: CASSGQGAQRNTEAFF. The CDR3 coding sequence is TGTGCCAGCAGTGGACAGGGGGCGCAACGTAACACTGAAGCTTTCTTT.

The genes are TRBV27 and TRBJ2-1; D might be TRBD2 (5 bases). The V end lost 5 bases, the J end lost 9 bases, and 17 bases lay between the germline ends. The length of the CDR3 is 14 residues. Germline loops: CDR1 MNHEY, CDR2 SMNVEV (reference sequence). CDR3 sequence reads: CASSHGGRTTEQFF. CDR3 in DNA: TGTGCCAGCAGTCACGGCGGGCGAACAACTGAGCAGTTCTTC.